The rows below give T cell receptor beta chains drawn from one sample of a study of T cells after somatic rescue of genetic block. TCRdb's copy holds only in-frame clones and misses some; the assay was immunoSEQ multiplex PCR. The sample gives about 110,000 clones, about nine tenths of which show up once; about 1.5% is in the top ten. The sample consisted of peripheral blood mononuclear cells (PBMCs). The receptors originated from a woman between 18 and 30 years old. The CDR3 runs from the conserved cysteine through the conserved F or W.

J: TRBJ1-5
V: TRBV19
CDR3: CASSYRGGSYSNQPQHF

J: TRBJ2-5
V: TRBV30
CDR3: CAWIAGGQETQYF

J: TRBJ1-3
V: TRBV28
CDR3: CASSFEQGSGNTIYF

J: TRBJ1-2
V: TRBV27
CDR3: CASSPRREGSSINYGYTF

J: TRBJ2-2
V: TRBV2
CDR3: CASSAGRRSTGELFF

J: TRBJ2-7
V: TRBV28
CDR3: CASTPDRGIYEQYF

J: TRBJ2-3
V: TRBV27
CDR3: CASSFSPLRDSRADTQYF

J: TRBJ2-5
V: TRBV6-5
CDR3: CASIPSPLQETQYF

J: TRBJ1-6
V: TRBV15
CDR3: CATSRDRTGGYHALHF

J: TRBJ1-2
V: TRBV6-5
CDR3: CASFPHGTGGIGYTF

J: TRBJ1-1
V: TRBV29-1
CDR3: CSVEGAGADFF

J: TRBJ2-1
V: TRBV5-1
CDR3: CASSSLGNNEQFF

J: TRBJ1-6
V: TRBV19
CDR3: CASRGQGSNSPLHF

J: TRBJ1-5
V: TRBV19
CDR3: CASSLEEAVYQPQHF

J: TRBJ2-5
V: TRBV7-8
CDR3: CASGSGIQETQYF

J: TRBJ2-1
V: TRBV2
CDR3: CNSNGGGSQWGEQFF

J: TRBJ2-2
V: TRBV6-5
CDR3: CAISSQDLTGELFF

J: TRBJ1-6
V: TRBV6-1
CDR3: CASSEWWAGMVSPLHF

J: TRBJ1-4
V: TRBV11-2
CDR3: CASSLDGWRLFF

J: TRBJ2-3
V: TRBV11-1
CDR3: CASSPRAGWDTQYF

J: TRBJ2-7
V: TRBV5-1
CDR3: CASSPQGVGSYEQYF

J: TRBJ2-3
V: TRBV5-6
CDR3: CASSSDSTDTQYF

J: TRBJ2-5
V: TRBV28
CDR3: CASSFGGAGETQYF

J: TRBJ1-6
V: TRBV5-4
CDR3: CASSLGSGMLYNSPLHF

J: TRBJ2-2
V: TRBV4-2
CDR3: CASSQGTSGGSGELFF

J: TRBJ1-6
V: TRBV2
CDR3: CASSGEGSYNSPLHF

J: TRBJ1-2
V: TRBV28
CDR3: CASRTPGHGDGYTF

J: TRBJ1-5
V: TRBV19
CDR3: CASSIQGMSNQPQHF

J: TRBJ1-4
V: TRBV2
CDR3: CASSEARPGEKLFF

J: TRBJ1-6
V: TRBV30
CDR3: CAQNTGRAGSSYNSPLHF

J: TRBJ2-6
V: TRBV4-2
CDR3: CASSRESGDGANVLTF

J: TRBJ1-4
V: TRBV12-5
CDR3: CASGSDTWKLFF

J: TRBJ2-7
V: TRBV9
CDR3: CASSVGDGGGPWEQYF

J: TRBJ1-2
V: TRBV30
CDR3: CASQTSGHYGYTF

J: TRBJ1-1
V: TRBV9
CDR3: CASSGLNREGAFF

J: TRBJ2-1
V: TRBV30
CDR3: CALSAYNEQFF

J: TRBJ2-1
V: TRBV14
CDR3: CASSQETGQGNNNEQFF

J: TRBJ1-5
V: TRBV27
CDR3: CASSPNSDSNQPQHF

J: TRBJ1-1
V: TRBV7-9
CDR3: CASASGNTEAFF

J: TRBJ2-2
V: TRBV27
CDR3: CASFRTSGGANTGELFF

J: TRBJ1-2
V: TRBV28
CDR3: CASSLGGPYGYTF

J: TRBJ1-2
V: TRBV2
CDR3: CASSEGTDYGYTF